What follows is one T cell receptor beta chain and its context. Its antigen remains unknown. TCRdb's table, derived via immunoSEQ multiplex PCR, lists solely in-frame clones and lacks some. The sample contains 98,000 or so clones, around 94% of which appear only once. Autoimmune disease history or systemic immunosuppression meant exclusion. The V segment lost 3 bases and the J segment 0 bases; nucleotides outside the gene matches: 6. Germline V CDR1 and CDR2: SGHRS, YFSETQ. The CDR3 contains 15 residues. The data were obtained in a study of OX40 agonist ivuxolimab in advanced cancers. Study results and caveats: In the 0.1-3.0 mg/kg groups, partial responders showed among the lowest expansion. Expanded clones were, on average, more numerous among CD8+ T cells than CD4+. It was also the case that some nonresponders had low normalized T-cell clonal expansion.

This specimen consisted of CD4+ or CD8+ T cells sorted from blood, obtained in a trial of the OX40 agonist ivuxolimab. V is TRBV5-1 and J is TRBJ2-7, with 7 bases that match TRBD1. The source of this sequence is an adult with an advanced solid tumor such as melanoma, head and neck, liver or kidney cancer. The CDR3: CASSYDGTDSYEQYF. The CDR3 DNA reads TGCGCCAGCAGCTACGACGGGACAGACTCCTACGAGCAGTACTTC.